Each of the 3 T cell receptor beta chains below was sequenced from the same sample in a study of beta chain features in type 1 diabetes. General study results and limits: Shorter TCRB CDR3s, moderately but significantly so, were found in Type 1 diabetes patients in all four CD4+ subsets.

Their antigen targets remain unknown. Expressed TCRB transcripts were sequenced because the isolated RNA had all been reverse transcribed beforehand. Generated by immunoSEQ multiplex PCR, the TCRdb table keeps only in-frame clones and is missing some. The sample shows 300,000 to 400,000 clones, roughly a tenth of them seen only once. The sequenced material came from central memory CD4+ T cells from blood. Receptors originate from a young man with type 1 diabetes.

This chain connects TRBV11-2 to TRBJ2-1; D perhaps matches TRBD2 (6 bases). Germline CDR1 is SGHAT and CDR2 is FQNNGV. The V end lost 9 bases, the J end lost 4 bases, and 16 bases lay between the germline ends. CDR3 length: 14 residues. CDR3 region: CASLGGSPYNEQFF. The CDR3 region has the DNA TGTGCCAGTCTCGGGGGTTCACCTTACAATGAGCAGTTCTTC. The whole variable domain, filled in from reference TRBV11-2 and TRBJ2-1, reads EAGVAQSPRYKIIEKRQSVAFWCNPISGHATLYWYQQILGQGPKLLIQFQNNGVVDDSQLPKDRFSAERLKGVDSTLKIQPAKLEDSAVYLCASLGGSPYNEQFFGPGTRLTVL.

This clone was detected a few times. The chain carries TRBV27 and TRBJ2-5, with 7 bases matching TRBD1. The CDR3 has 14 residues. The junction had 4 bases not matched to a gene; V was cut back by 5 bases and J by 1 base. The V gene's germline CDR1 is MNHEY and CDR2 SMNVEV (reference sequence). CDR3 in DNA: TGTGCCAGCAGTGTGAACAGGGGCCAAGAGACCCAGTACTTC. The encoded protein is CASSVNRGQETQYF.

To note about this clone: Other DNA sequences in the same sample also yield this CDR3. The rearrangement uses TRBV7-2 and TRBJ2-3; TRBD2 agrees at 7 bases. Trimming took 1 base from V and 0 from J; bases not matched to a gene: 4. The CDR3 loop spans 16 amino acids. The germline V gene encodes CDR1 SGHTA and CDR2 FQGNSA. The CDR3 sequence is CASSLGPSGSTDTQYF. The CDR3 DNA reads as TGTGCCAGCAGCTTAGGCCCTAGCGGCAGCACAGATACGCAGTATTTT.